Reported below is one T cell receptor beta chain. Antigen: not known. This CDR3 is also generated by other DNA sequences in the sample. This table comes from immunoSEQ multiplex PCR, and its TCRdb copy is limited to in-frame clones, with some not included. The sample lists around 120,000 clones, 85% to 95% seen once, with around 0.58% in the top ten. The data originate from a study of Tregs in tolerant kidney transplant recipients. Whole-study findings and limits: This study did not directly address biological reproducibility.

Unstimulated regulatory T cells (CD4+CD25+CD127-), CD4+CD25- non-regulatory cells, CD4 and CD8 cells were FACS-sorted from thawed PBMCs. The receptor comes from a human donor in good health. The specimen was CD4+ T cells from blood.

This CDR3 is CASTQDRAQYF. The CDR3 bases are TGTGCCAGCACCCAGGACAGGGCTCAGTACTTC. The chain joins TRBV6-5 to TRBJ2-7; 8 nucleotides match TRBD1. J was trimmed by 10 bases and V by 7 bases; bases with no gene match: 6. CDR3 length: 11 amino acids. Looked up from germline, CDR1 is MNHEY and CDR2 is SVGAGI.